This is a list of T cell receptor beta chains from one sample in a study of STAT3 mutations in large granular lymphocyte leukemia. This table comes from immunoSEQ multiplex PCR, and its TCRdb copy is limited to in-frame clones, with some not included. The sample lists approximately 1,200 clones, approximately 49% seen once, with approximately 51% in the top ten. Sequenced sample: peripheral blood mononuclear cells. The receptors here all came from a male patient between 45 and 59 years old with T-cell large granular lymphocyte leukemia. Some clones in this sample may be carry-over from other donors' samples. Both conserved end residues are part of each CDR3. Each record gives: D gene, J gene, CDR3 length, clone size, V gene, CDR3 protein, CDR3 DNA. The D gene is left open where the match is weak. Expanded clones are given a class, and other clones once, few, many or no size at all.

d_gene: .; j_gene: TRBJ2-5; len: 16; abundance: .; v_gene: TRBV6-5; CDR3aa: CASSYSWLDVGETQYF; CDR3nt: TGTGCCAGCAGTTACTCGTGGCTTGATGTGGGTGAGACCCAGTACTTC
d_gene: .; j_gene: TRBJ2-2; len: 12; abundance: few; v_gene: TRBV9; CDR3aa: CASRRDTGELFF; CDR3nt: TGTGCCAGCAGGAGGGACACCGGGGAGCTGTTTTTT
d_gene: .; j_gene: TRBJ2-7; len: 14; abundance: .; v_gene: TRBV9; CDR3aa: CASSQTTRSYEQYF; CDR3nt: TGTGCCAGCAGCCAGACGACACGCTCCTACGAGCAGTACTTC
d_gene: .; j_gene: TRBJ2-5; len: 14; abundance: .; v_gene: TRBV5-1; CDR3aa: CASSGGGYQETQYF; CDR3nt: TGCGCCAGCAGCGGCGGTGGGTACCAAGAGACCCAGTACTTC
d_gene: TRBD2; j_gene: TRBJ2-7; len: 17; abundance: few; v_gene: TRBV5-1; CDR3aa: CASSLAGGGLGSYEQYF; CDR3nt: TGCGCCAGCAGCTTGGCCGGTGGGGGACTAGGCTCCTACGAGCAGTACTTC
d_gene: TRBD1; j_gene: TRBJ1-2; len: 12; abundance: .; v_gene: TRBV2; CDR3aa: CASRDGQGGYTF; CDR3nt: TGTGCCAGCAGGGACGGACAGGGGGGCTACACCTTC
d_gene: .; j_gene: TRBJ2-7; len: 11; abundance: few; v_gene: TRBV27; CDR3aa: CASSQGLEQYF; CDR3nt: TGTGCCAGCAGTCAGGGCCTCGAGCAGTACTTC
d_gene: .; j_gene: TRBJ1-2; len: 13; abundance: .; v_gene: TRBV9; CDR3aa: CASSVLINYGYTF; CDR3nt: TGTGCCAGCAGCGTTCTGATAAACTATGGCTACACCTTC
d_gene: TRBD1; j_gene: TRBJ2-2; len: 15; abundance: medium-sized; v_gene: TRBV19; CDR3aa: CATFDRGRSNGELFF; CDR3nt: TGTGCCACCTTTGACAGGGGCCGGTCTAACGGGGAGCTGTTTTTT
d_gene: .; j_gene: TRBJ2-5; len: 13; abundance: .; v_gene: TRBV9; CDR3aa: CASSPTGGETQYF; CDR3nt: TGTGCCAGCAGCCCAACCGGAGGTGAGACCCAGTACTTC
d_gene: .; j_gene: TRBJ2-2; len: 13; abundance: .; v_gene: TRBV27; CDR3aa: CASSFTIAGELFF; CDR3nt: TGTGCCAGCAGTTTCACTATTGCCGGGGAGCTGTTTTTT
d_gene: .; j_gene: TRBJ1-2; len: 15; abundance: few; v_gene: TRBV5-1; CDR3aa: CASSLGQAANYGYTF; CDR3nt: TGCGCCAGCAGCTTGGGACAGGCCGCTAACTATGGCTACACCTTC
d_gene: TRBD1; j_gene: TRBJ2-1; len: 16; abundance: .; v_gene: TRBV5-4; CDR3aa: CASSFPPGQHYNEQFF; CDR3nt: TGTGCCAGCAGCTTCCCTCCGGGACAGCATTACAATGAGCAGTTCTTC
d_gene: TRBD2; j_gene: TRBJ2-7; len: 12; abundance: hyperexpanded; v_gene: TRBV27; CDR3aa: CASSRLAGEQYF; CDR3nt: TGTGCCAGCAGCAGACTAGCTGGTGAGCAGTACTTC
d_gene: .; j_gene: TRBJ1-5; len: 16; abundance: .; v_gene: TRBV18; CDR3aa: CASSPRTRTSNQPQHF; CDR3nt: TGTGCCAGCTCACCACGGACAAGAACTAGCAATCAGCCCCAGCATTTT
d_gene: .; j_gene: TRBJ2-1; len: 13; abundance: few; v_gene: TRBV27; CDR3aa: CASSLGQYNEQFF; CDR3nt: TGTGCCAGCAGTCTTGGACAGTACAATGAGCAGTTCTTC
d_gene: .; j_gene: TRBJ1-1; len: 17; abundance: few; v_gene: TRBV27; CDR3aa: CASSSQTSGGLGSEAFF; CDR3nt: TGTGCCAGCAGTTCACAAACCTCCGGGGGGTTAGGTTCTGAAGCTTTCTTT
d_gene: .; j_gene: TRBJ1-1; len: 13; abundance: few; v_gene: TRBV30; CDR3aa: CAWSVADYTEAFF; CDR3nt: TGTGCCTGGAGTGTTGCCGACTACACTGAAGCTTTCTTT
d_gene: .; j_gene: TRBJ2-7; len: 16; abundance: few; v_gene: TRBV9; CDR3aa: CASSVAGSGPTYEQYF; CDR3nt: TGTGCCAGCAGCGTAGCCGGCAGCGGACCGACCTACGAGCAGTACTTC
d_gene: .; j_gene: TRBJ1-5; len: 14; abundance: .; v_gene: TRBV10-3; CDR3aa: CAISEVQGGQPQHF; CDR3nt: TGTGCCATCAGTGAGGTGCAAGGGGGTCAGCCCCAGCATTTT
d_gene: TRBD2; j_gene: TRBJ2-7; len: 13; abundance: few; v_gene: TRBV5-4; CDR3aa: CASGGEGWSEQYF; CDR3nt: TGTGCCAGCGGGGGGGAGGGATGGAGCGAGCAGTACTTC
d_gene: .; j_gene: TRBJ2-6; len: 17; abundance: .; v_gene: TRBV18; CDR3aa: CASSPGEGASGANVLTF; CDR3nt: TGTGCCAGCTCCCCAGGGGAGGGGGCGTCTGGGGCCAACGTCCTGACTTTC
d_gene: .; j_gene: TRBJ2-6; len: 13; abundance: .; v_gene: TRBV30; CDR3aa: CAWSNSGANVLTF; CDR3nt: TGTGCCTGGAGTAACTCTGGGGCCAACGTCCTGACTTTC
d_gene: TRBD2; j_gene: TRBJ2-7; len: 16; abundance: .; v_gene: TRBV2; CDR3aa: CASSDGGLAGGNEQYF; CDR3nt: TGTGCCAGCAGTGACGGGGGGTTGGCGGGAGGGAACGAGCAGTACTTC
d_gene: .; j_gene: TRBJ2-6; len: 12; abundance: .; v_gene: TRBV27; CDR3aa: CASSFGANVLTF; CDR3nt: TGTGCCAGCAGTTTTGGGGCCAACGTCCTGACTTTC
d_gene: TRBD1; j_gene: TRBJ2-5; len: 14; abundance: once; v_gene: TRBV4-1; CDR3aa: CASSRQGVGETQYF; CDR3nt: TGCGCCAGCAGCCGCCAGGGGGTGGGAGAGACCCAGTACTTC
d_gene: .; j_gene: TRBJ2-5; len: 16; abundance: .; v_gene: TRBV6-5; CDR3aa: CASSYRRRVGQETQYF; CDR3nt: TGTGCCAGCAGTTACCGCAGGAGGGTAGGCCAAGAGACCCAGTACTTC
d_gene: TRBD1; j_gene: TRBJ2-7; len: 13; abundance: large; v_gene: TRBV19; CDR3aa: CASSKTGFYEQYF; CDR3nt: TGTGCCAGTAGCAAGACAGGGTTCTACGAGCAGTACTTC